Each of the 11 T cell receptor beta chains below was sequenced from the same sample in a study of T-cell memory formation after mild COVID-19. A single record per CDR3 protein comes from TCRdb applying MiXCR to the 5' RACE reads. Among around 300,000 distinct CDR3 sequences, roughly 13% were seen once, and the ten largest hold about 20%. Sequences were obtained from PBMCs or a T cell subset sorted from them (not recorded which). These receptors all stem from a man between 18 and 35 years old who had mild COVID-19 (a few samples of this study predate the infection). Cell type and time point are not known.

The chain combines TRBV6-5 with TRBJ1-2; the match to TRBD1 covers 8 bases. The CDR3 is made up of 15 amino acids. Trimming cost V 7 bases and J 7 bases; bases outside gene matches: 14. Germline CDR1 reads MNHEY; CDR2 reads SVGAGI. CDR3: CASTPRTGLSRGYTF. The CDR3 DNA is TGTGCCAGCACCCCAAGGACAGGGCTAAGCCGTGGCTACACCTTC.

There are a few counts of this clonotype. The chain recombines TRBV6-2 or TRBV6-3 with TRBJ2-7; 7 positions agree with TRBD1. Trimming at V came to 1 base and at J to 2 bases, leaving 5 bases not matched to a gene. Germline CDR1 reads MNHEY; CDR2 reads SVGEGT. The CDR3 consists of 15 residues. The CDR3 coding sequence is TGTGCCAGCAGTTACTTTAGAGGGGGCCCCTACGAGCAGTACTTC. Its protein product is CASSYFRGGPYEQYF.

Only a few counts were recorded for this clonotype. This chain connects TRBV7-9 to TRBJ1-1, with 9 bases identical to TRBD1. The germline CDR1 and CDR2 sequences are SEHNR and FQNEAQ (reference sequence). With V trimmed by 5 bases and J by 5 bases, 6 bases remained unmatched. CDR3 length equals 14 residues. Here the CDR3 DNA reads TGTGCCAGCAGCGCGGACAGGGGAGGGACTGAAGCTTTCTTT. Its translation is CASSADRGGTEAFF.

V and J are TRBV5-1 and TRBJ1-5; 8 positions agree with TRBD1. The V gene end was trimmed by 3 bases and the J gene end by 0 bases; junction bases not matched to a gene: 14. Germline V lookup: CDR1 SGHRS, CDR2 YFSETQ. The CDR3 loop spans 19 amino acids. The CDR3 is CASSSGDGTGSYSNQPQHF. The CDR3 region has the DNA TGCGCCAGCAGCTCGGGCGATGGGACAGGATCTTATAGCAATCAGCCCCAGCATTTT.

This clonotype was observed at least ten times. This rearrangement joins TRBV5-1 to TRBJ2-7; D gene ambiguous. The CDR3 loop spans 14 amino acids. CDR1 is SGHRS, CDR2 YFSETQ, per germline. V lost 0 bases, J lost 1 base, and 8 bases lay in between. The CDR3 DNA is TGCGCCAGCAGCTTGGGTGGCGATTCCTACGAGCAGTACGTC. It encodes CASSLGGDSYEQYV.

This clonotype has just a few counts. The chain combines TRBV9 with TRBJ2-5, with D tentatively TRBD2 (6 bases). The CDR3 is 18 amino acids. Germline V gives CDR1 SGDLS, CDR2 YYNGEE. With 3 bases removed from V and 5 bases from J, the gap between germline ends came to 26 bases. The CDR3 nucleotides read TGTGCCAGCAGCGCCGAGCAGTACTCGGGGGTCGGAAGGGAGACCCAGTACTTC. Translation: CASSAEQYSGVGRETQYF.

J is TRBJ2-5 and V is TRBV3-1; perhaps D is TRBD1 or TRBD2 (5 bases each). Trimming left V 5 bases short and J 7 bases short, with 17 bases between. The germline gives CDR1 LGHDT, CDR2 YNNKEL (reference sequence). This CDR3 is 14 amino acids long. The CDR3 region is CASSLAGTPGTQYF. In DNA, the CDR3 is TGTGCCAGCAGCTTAGCCGGGACCCCCGGGACCCAGTACTTC.

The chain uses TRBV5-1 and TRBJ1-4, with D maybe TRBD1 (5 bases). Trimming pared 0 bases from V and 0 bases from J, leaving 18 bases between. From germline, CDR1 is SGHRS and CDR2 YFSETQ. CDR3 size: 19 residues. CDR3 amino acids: CASSLAVIGTEPTNEKLFF. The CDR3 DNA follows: TGCGCCAGCAGCTTGGCCGTTATTGGGACGGAACCAACTAATGAAAAACTGTTTTTT.

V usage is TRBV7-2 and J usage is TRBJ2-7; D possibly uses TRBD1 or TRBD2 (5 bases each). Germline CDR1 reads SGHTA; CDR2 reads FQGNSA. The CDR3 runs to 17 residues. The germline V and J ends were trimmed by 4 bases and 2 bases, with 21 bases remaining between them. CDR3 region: CASSSSGTAAEPYEQYF. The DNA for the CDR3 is TGTGCCAGCAGCTCCTCCGGGACCGCCGCGGAGCCCTACGAGCAGTACTTC.

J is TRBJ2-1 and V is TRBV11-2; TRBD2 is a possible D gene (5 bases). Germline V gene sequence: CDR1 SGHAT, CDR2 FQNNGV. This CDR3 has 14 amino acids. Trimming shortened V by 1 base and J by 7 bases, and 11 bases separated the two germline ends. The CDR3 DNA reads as TGTGCCAGCAGCTTAGTGGCCGCGGGTAATGAGCAGTTCTTC. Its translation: CASSLVAAGNEQFF.

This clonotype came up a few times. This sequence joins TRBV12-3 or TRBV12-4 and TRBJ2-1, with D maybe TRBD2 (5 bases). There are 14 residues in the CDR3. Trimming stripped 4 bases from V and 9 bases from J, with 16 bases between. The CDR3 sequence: CASSSLASRGEQFF. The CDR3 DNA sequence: TGTGCCAGCAGTTCTCTAGCCTCCCGGGGTGAGCAGTTCTTC.